This record covers a single T cell receptor (beta chain). This entry comes from a study of blood T cell repertoires in COVID-19. Study in general: Sample material is recorded as cDNA or gDNA derived from T cells, B-cell-depleted T cells, or PBMCs.

Trimming stripped 3 bases from V and 0 bases from J, with 13 bases between. CDR1 and CDR2 (germline): LNHDA, SQIVND (reference sequence). The CDR3 spans 16 residues. Authors' processing steps: Estimates of nucleated cell counts were drawn from the amplification of reference gene primers. Using immunoSEQ multiplex PCR, the repertoire was profiled, and TCRdb retains in-frame clones only, with some absent. The DNA gave D and trimming, while V, J and clone size come from that table. There are 60,000 to 70,000 clones in the sample; roughly 74% occur only once, and 28% lies in the top ten. The specimen sequenced was peripheral blood. The receptor was derived from a woman older than 75 with acute or convalescent COVID-19. The chain combines TRBV19 with TRBJ2-3, with D possibly TRBD1 on 5 matching bases. CDR3 nucleotides: TGTGCCAGTAGTATTAGGGGATTTTCTAGCACAGATACGCAGTATTTT. It is translated as CASSIRGFSSTDTQYF. Looking up the rest from reference TRBV19 and TRBJ2-3 gives the full variable domain: DGGITQSPKYLFRKEGQNVTLSCEQNLNHDAMYWYRQDPGQGLRLIYYSQIVNDFQKGDIAEGYSVSREKKESFPLTVTSAQKNPTAFYLCASSIRGFSSTDTQYFGPGTRLTVL.